Listed below are T cell receptor beta chains from one sample, sequenced in a study of blood T cell repertoires in COVID-19. Some clones are missing from TCRdb's copy, which holds only in-frame ones; the method was immunoSEQ multiplex PCR. The data hold approximately 190,000 clones, with 88% observed a single time. Sequencing was done on a sample of peripheral blood. These receptors came from a man aged 35 to 55 with active or convalescent COVID-19. The CDR3 runs from the conserved cysteine through the conserved F or W. D genes are given only for firm matches.

V	J	D	CDR3
TRBV11-3	TRBJ2-1	.	CASSPSPSYNEQFF
TRBV7-3	TRBJ1-2	TRBD1	CASSPGGQVPYGYTF
TRBV27	TRBJ2-3	TRBD2	CASISLRRTSGMDTQYF
TRBV5-1	TRBJ2-7	TRBD1	CASSQVDRPTQQYF
TRBV28	TRBJ1-1	.	CASRRVSEAFF
TRBV7-9	TRBJ2-7	TRBD1	CASSLASGTAYEQYF
TRBV18	TRBJ1-1	.	CASSPAGRGTEAFF
TRBV3-1/TRBV3-2	TRBJ2-2	.	CASSQDLPAVNTGELFF
TRBV5-1	TRBJ2-7	.	CASSPEGGGYEQYF
TRBV2	TRBJ1-4	.	CASSDVRNEKLFF
TRBV14	TRBJ1-1	TRBD1	CASSLSGTGRTEAFF
TRBV9	TRBJ2-1	.	CASSVAPPSRGSYNEQFF